The clone carrying this T cell receptor (beta chain) has only a few counts. Its antigen remains unknown. This record belongs to a study of beta chain features in type 1 diabetes. Points from the study as a whole: Moderate but significant shortening of TCRB CDR3s was recorded in all four CD4+ subsets from Type 1 diabetes patients.

Between the trimmed V and J ends, which lost 0 bases and 5 bases, there was a span of 11 bases. The V gene's germline CDR1 is GTSNPN and CDR2 SVGIG (reference sequence). The CDR3 spans 14 residues. Expressed TCRB transcripts got sequenced, as all isolated RNA was reverse transcribed. Assay used: immunoSEQ multiplex PCR; TCRdb lists only in-frame clones, some missing. The sample lists around 690,000 clones, 9.5% to 15% occurring once. The chain carries TRBV30 and TRBJ1-5; D possibly corresponds to TRBD1 (5 bases). The sequenced material came from naive CD4+ T cells from blood. This sequence originates from a man aged 30-40 years with type 1 diabetes. CDR3 sequence (DNA): TGTGCCTGGAGTGTACGGTCAGGGCATCAGCCCCAGCATTTT. Translation gives CAWSVRSGHQPQHF.